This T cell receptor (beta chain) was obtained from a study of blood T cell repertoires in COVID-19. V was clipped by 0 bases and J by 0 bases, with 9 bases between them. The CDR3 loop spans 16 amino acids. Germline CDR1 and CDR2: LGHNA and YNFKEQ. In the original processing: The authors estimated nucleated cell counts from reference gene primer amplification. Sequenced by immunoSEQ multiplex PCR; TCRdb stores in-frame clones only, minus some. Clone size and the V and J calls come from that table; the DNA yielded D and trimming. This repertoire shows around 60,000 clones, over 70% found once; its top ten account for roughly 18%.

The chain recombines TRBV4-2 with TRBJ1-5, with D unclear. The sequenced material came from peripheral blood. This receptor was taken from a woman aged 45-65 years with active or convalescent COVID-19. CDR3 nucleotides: TGTGCCAGCAGCCAAGATACGCTCTATAGCAATCAGCCCCAGCATTTT. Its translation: CASSQDTLYSNQPQHF.